This record covers a single T cell receptor beta chain. This entry comes from a study of immune characterization of retroperitoneal liposarcoma. V was pared by 0 bases and J by 6 bases, with 5 bases of the junction left unmatched. The CDR3 is 15 residues long. Germline values: CDR1 MNHEY, CDR2 SVGAGI. TCRdb called the PCR reads again in MiXCR, with one record for every CDR3 protein. The sample has about 11,000 distinct CDR3 sequences; 40% to 55% are singletons. The source of this sequence is a female donor with retroperitoneal liposarcoma. The gene calls are TRBV6-5 and TRBJ2-1, with 7 nucleotides matching TRBD2. The sample consisted of tumor tissue. CDR3 loop: CASSYSLGEGNEQFF. In DNA form, the CDR3 reads TGTGCCAGCAGTTACTCGCTGGGGGAGGGCAATGAGCAGTTCTTC.